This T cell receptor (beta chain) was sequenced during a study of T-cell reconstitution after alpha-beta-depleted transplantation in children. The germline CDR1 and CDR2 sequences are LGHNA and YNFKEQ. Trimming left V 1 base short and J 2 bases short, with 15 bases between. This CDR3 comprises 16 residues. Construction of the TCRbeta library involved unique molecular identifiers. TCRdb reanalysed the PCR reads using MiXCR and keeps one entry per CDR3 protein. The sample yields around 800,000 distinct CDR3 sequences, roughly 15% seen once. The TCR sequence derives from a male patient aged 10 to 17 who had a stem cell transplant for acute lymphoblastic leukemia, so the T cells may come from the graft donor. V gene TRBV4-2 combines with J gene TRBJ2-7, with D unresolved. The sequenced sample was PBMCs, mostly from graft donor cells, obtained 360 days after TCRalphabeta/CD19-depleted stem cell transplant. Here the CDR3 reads CASSQGRVTSAYEQYF. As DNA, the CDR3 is TGTGCCAGCAGCCAAGGACGAGTGACCTCGGCCTACGAGCAGTACTTC.